This T cell receptor (beta chain) came from a study of T cells in Graves' hyperthyroidism and ophthalmopathy. RNA transcripts provided the source from which TCR beta CDR3 regions were amplified. RT-PCR in the first round (using the HTBI primer set) targeted the TCR CDR3. TCRdb passed the multiplex PCR reads through MiXCR, listing each CDR3 protein once. The sample holds approximately 400,000 distinct CDR3 sequences, 15% to 17% seen once. V lost 1 base, J lost 7 bases, and 11 bases stayed unmatched. CDR1 and CDR2 from the germline V gene are MDHEN and SYDVKM. This CDR3 has 16 residues. The specimen sequenced was blood. This TCR came from a woman younger than 35 with Graves' hyperthyroidism that later progressed to Graves' ophthalmopathy. The J gene is TRBJ2-7, the V gene TRBV28; 9 bases agree with TRBD2. The CDR3 bases are TGTGCCAGCAGTTTATACCGACTAGCGGAGCTACTAGAGCAGTACTTC. Translation: CASSLYRLAELLEQYF.